The 17 T cell receptor beta chains presented below share a single source sample, sequenced in a study of cytomegalovirus exposure and HLA in healthy donors. PCR involved 60 Vbeta and 13 Jbeta primers. The table came from immunoSEQ multiplex PCR; TCRdb's copy has only in-frame clones and leaves some out. Of under 150,000 clones in the sample, about 66% were seen once. Sequenced: PBMCs. These receptors all stem from a man aged 25-40 years in good health and CMV-seropositive.

This clone came up a few times. The V and J genes are TRBV7-3 and TRBJ2-1, with D perhaps matching TRBD2 (6 bases). CDR3 length equals 17 residues. V dropped 4 bases and J dropped 4 bases, with 20 bases sitting between them. Germline V gene sequence: CDR1 SGHTA, CDR2 FQGTGA. The CDR3, as DNA: TGTGCCAGCAGCTCACCCTCGGGAGTGGAGGGGTACAATGAGCAGTTCTTC. Translation: CASSSPSGVEGYNEQFF. Full variable domain (outside the CDR3, taken from reference TRBV7-3 and TRBJ2-1): GAGVSQTPSNKVTEKGKYVELRCDPISGHTALYWYRQSLGQGPEFLIYFQGTGAADDSGLPNDRFFAVRPEGSVSTLKIQRTERGDSAVYLCASSSPSGVEGYNEQFFGPGTRLTVL.

This clone was detected a few times. The V call is TRBV27, the J call TRBJ2-5; 9 bases fit TRBD1. The end of the DNA is better explained by TRBJ2-7, so the J call may be wrong. CDR1 and CDR2 (germline): MNHEY, SMNVEV (reference sequence). The CDR3 consists of 15 residues. The CDR3 reads CASSLSRQGAYEQYF. The CDR3 nucleotides read TGTGCCAGCAGTTTATCTAGACAGGGGGCCTACGAGCAGTACTTC.

The chain carries TRBV7-9 and TRBJ2-6; a weak D match, TRBD1 (5 bases). Germline-derived CDR1 and CDR2 are SEHNR and FQNEAQ (reference sequence). The CDR3 extends over 14 amino acids. V was pared by 5 bases and J by 5 bases, with 10 bases between. Here the CDR3 reads CASSPQGRANVLTF. The CDR3 bases are TGTGCCAGCAGCCCGCAGGGAAGGGCCAACGTCCTGACTTTC.

As for this clone: Other DNA sequences in the sample encode the same CDR3. CDR3 sequence (DNA): TGCGCCAGCAGCTTGGTAGGGGGAGAGACCCAGTACTTC. Residues: CASSLVGGETQYF. The V call is TRBV5-1, the J call TRBJ2-5; maybe TRBD1 (6 bases). The CDR3 spans 13 residues. V shed 0 bases and J shed 4 bases, with 7 bases lying between them. Germline CDR1 and CDR2: SGHRS and YFSETQ.

This clone showed up just a few times. The chain links TRBV19 to TRBJ1-2; 11 bases match TRBD1. The CDR3 is made up of 19 amino acids. With 5 bases clipped from V and 0 bases from J, the junction kept 14 bases outside the gene matches. Germline V CDR1 and CDR2: LNHDA, SQIVND (reference sequence). The CDR3 region has the DNA TGTGCCAGTAGTGGGGGGACAGGGGGGCCCTCTTCGGCTAACTATGGCTACACCTTC. Its protein is CASSGGTGGPSSANYGYTF.

The chain recombines TRBV5-1 with TRBJ2-3, with 15 bases matching TRBD2. The V gene's germline CDR1 is SGHRS and CDR2 YFSETQ. Germline trimming cut 4 bases from V and 5 bases from J; bases unmatched to any gene: 5. The CDR3 extends over 16 amino acids. CDR3 in DNA: TGCGCCAGCAGCCTTAGGACTAGCGGGAGGGGAGATACGCAGTATTTT. This translates into CASSLRTSGRGDTQYF.

The chain joins TRBV10-3 to TRBJ2-3; D is unresolved. V was cut by 3 bases and J by 5 bases, with 3 bases left in between. This CDR3 contains 11 residues. Germline values: CDR1 ENHRY, CDR2 SYGVKD. CDR3 sequence (DNA): TGTGCCATCAGTGACCTAGATACGCAGTATTTT. Protein: CAISDLDTQYF.

The chain carries TRBV2 and TRBJ1-1; possibly TRBD1 for D (5 bases). This CDR3 has 13 amino acids. Trimming cost V 3 bases and J 2 bases, with 7 bases left between them. Looked up from germline, CDR1 is SNHLY and CDR2 is FYNNEI. The CDR3 nucleotides are TGTGCCAGCAGTGACAGGGAAAACACTGAAGCTTTCTTT. This encodes CASSDRENTEAFF.

The CDR3 DNA is TGTGCCAGCAGCCAGTGGACAGAAAGACGGGAGACCCAGTACTTC. Encoded protein: CASSQWTERRETQYF. This chain uses TRBV14 with TRBJ2-5; perhaps TRBD1 as D (6 bases). Per germline, CDR1 SGHDN and CDR2 FVKESK. Trimming shortened V by 3 bases and J by 5 bases, and 16 bases separated the two germline ends. CDR3 length: 15 amino acids.

CDR3 amino acids: CASSLEGLAGFYDEQFF. In nucleotides, the CDR3 is TGCGCCAGCAGCTTGGAGGGACTAGCGGGGTTTTACGATGAGCAGTTCTTC. The chain employs TRBV5-1 and TRBJ2-1; 13 nucleotides agree with TRBD2. The germline gives CDR1 SGHRS, CDR2 YFSETQ. The CDR3 is 17 residues long. The ends lost 0 bases at V and 8 bases at J; junction bases unmatched: 8.

This clone was seen just once. CDR3 DNA sequence: TGTGCCAGCAGCATGACAGGGAGTGGAAACACCATATATTTT. Translation gives CASSMTGSGNTIYF. V gene TRBV6-5 combines with J gene TRBJ1-3; 7 bases align to TRBD1. Germline CDR1 reads MNHEY; CDR2 reads SVGAGI. Trimming removed 6 bases from V and 3 bases from J; junction bases left unmatched: 5. The CDR3 spans 14 residues.

This chain links TRBV11-2 with TRBJ2-7; TRBD2 might be the D (6 bases). The CDR3 is 16 residues long. Germline V gene lookup returns CDR1 SGHAT and CDR2 FQNNGV. V shed 5 bases and J shed 2 bases, with 19 bases lying between them. The CDR3 spells CASSAHRGTLPYEQYF. CDR3 coding DNA: TGTGCCAGCAGCGCACATCGCGGGACGCTACCCTACGAGCAGTACTTC.

The chain recombines TRBV4-1 with TRBJ2-5, with 8 bases lining up with TRBD1. The V and J ends lost 1 base and 0 bases, in that order; junction bases with no gene match: 7. Germline lookup yields CDR1 MGHRA and CDR2 YSYEKL. The CDR3 loop spans 17 amino acids. CDR3 sequence (DNA): TGCGCCAGCAGCCAAGTCGGTTACAGGGGGAACCAAGAGACCCAGTACTTC. This sequence encodes CASSQVGYRGNQETQYF.

This clone was seen a handful of times. The chain couples TRBV29-1 to TRBJ2-5, with D possibly matching TRBD2 (5 bases). The CDR3 is made up of 11 amino acids. Trimming removed 4 bases at V and 4 bases at J, with 7 bases between. CDR1 and CDR2 (germline): SQVTM, ANQGSEA. CDR3 protein: CSVAGGETQYF. The CDR3 coding sequence is TGCAGCGTTGCCGGAGGAGAGACCCAGTACTTC.

CDR3 in amino acids: CASSYATGTGAHEQYF. The CDR3, as DNA: TGTGCCAGCAGTTACGCTACCGGGACAGGGGCCCACGAGCAGTACTTC. The chain has TRBV6-5 and TRBJ2-7, with TRBD1 matching over 10 bases. Losses at the gene ends were 2 bases for V and 5 bases for J; bases not matched to a gene: 9. Germline V lookup: CDR1 MNHEY, CDR2 SVGAGI. The CDR3 totals 16 residues.

This clone was seen just once. The rearrangement uses TRBV7-3 and TRBJ2-5; no reliable D call. This CDR3 comprises 13 residues. The V end lost 3 bases, the J end lost 1 base, and 6 bases lay between the germline ends. Germline loops: CDR1 SGHTA, CDR2 FQGTGA. CDR3 DNA sequence: TGTGCCAGCAGCTTCAGTTCCCAAGAGACCCAGTACTTC. Translation: CASSFSSQETQYF.

The CDR3 DNA sequence: TGTGCCAGCAGCTTACAAGCGGGAGAGGATACGCAGTATTTT. Encoded protein: CASSLQAGEDTQYF. The chain combines TRBV5-6 with TRBJ2-3, with 8 bases that match TRBD2. Germline CDR1 SGHDT, CDR2 YYEEEE. V dropped 2 bases and J dropped 6; count of bases not matched to a gene: 5. The CDR3 length is 14 residues. Looking up the rest from reference TRBV5-6 and TRBJ2-3 gives the full variable domain: DAGVTQSPTHLIKTRGQQVTLRCSPKSGHDTVSWYQQALGQGPQFIFQYYEEEERQRGNFPDRFSGHQFPNYSSELNVNALLLGDSALYLCASSLQAGEDTQYFGPGTRLTVL.